This entry features one T cell receptor beta chain sequence. Its specificity is unknown. The method, 5' RACE with UMI labels, was used to prepare the TRB cDNA libraries. From the 5' RACE reads, TCRdb lists one entry per CDR3 protein and no DNA. This sample lists 50,000 or so distinct CDR3 sequences; its ten largest clones have approximately 0.52%. Triplicate sorts, fewer than 350,000 cells apiece, were made for each CD8+ T cell subset. The sample is drawn from a study of CXCR3-negative and CXCR3-positive naive CD8 T cells. Across the study: Libraries each contributed about 1.5 +/- 0.3 million TRB reads, for approximately 130 million in total. Findings and caveats of the study: Post-cryopreservation CXCR3 expression was partly diminished, and the bulk of assays employed fresh PBMCs. The study found that naive CXCR3-negative and CXCR3-positive cells shared TRBV-TRBJ usage, while memory cells differed. Naive cells positive for CXCR3 carried more hydrophobic TRB CDR3s than CXCR3-negative ones.

CDR3 length: 13 residues. Germline CDR1 PRHDT, CDR2 FYEKMQ (reference sequence). The chain combines TRBV13 with TRBJ2-3; TCRdb's D call, TRBD1, is unchecked because there is no DNA. This TCR came from a human donor in good health. Some clones in this sample may be carry-over from other donors' samples. Sequences were obtained from naive CXCR3+ CD8+ T cells from blood. The subset was: CD45RO-CCR7+CD27+CD95- naive CD8+ T cells expressing CXCR3 (TNR3+). CDR3 loop: CASSSDTTDTQYF.